These 29 T cell receptor beta chains share one sample of origin, sequenced in a study of CD8+CD57+ T cells in acquired aplastic anemia. Profiling that covered TCR beta VDJ and CDR3 relied on genomic DNA as its template. TCRdb ran MiXCR on the reads and lists one entry per CDR3 protein. The sample has 35,000 to 50,000 distinct CDR3 sequences, 65% to 70% seen once; the top ten hold more than 20%. The sample consisted of sorted CD4+, CD8+, or CD8+CD57+ T cells (not recorded which) from PBMCs. All receptors come from a human donor in good health, serving as a control.

There are a few counts of this clonotype. V and J are TRBV2 and TRBJ1-2; D gene uncertain. This CDR3 has 11 residues. Trimming took 8 bases from V and 0 from J, leaving 4 bases between them. Germline V gene sequence: CDR1 SNHLY, CDR2 FYNNEI. CDR3 protein: CASASNYGYTF. CDR3 nucleotides: TGTGCCAGCGCATCTAACTATGGCTACACCTTC.

In regard to this clonotype: The junction differs from germline at one of its ends, possibly a read error. The V call is TRBV7-2, the J call TRBJ2-7; 8 bases agree with TRBD1. The CDR3 has 14 residues. The germline CDR1 and CDR2 sequences are SGHTA and FQGNSA. The DNA of the CDR3 is TGTGCCAGTAGTATCGAAGGACAGGGTCGCGTCCTGAACTTC. As protein: CASSIEGQGRVLNF.

This clonotype was found many times. The chain links TRBV6-2 or TRBV6-3 to TRBJ2-7, with TRBD2 matching over 9 bases. V shed 7 bases, J shed 0 bases, and the junction held 10 bases outside the gene matches. This CDR3 has 16 amino acids. The germline V gene has CDR1 MNHEY and CDR2 SVGEGT. The CDR3 sequence: CASTQDLAGSSYEQYF. CDR3 sequence (DNA): TGTGCCAGCACCCAAGATCTAGCGGGGAGCTCCTACGAGCAGTACTTC.

This chain joins TRBV14 and TRBJ1-1; D is unresolved. The CDR3 is 14 amino acids. Germline loops: CDR1 SGHDN, CDR2 FVKESK. V was shortened by 1 base and J by 8 bases, with 14 bases between the two germline ends. CDR3 nucleotide sequence: TGTGCCAGCAGCCAAGTGGGTGCTTCAACCGAAGCTTTCTTT. It specifies CASSQVGASTEAFF.

The V gene is TRBV7-6, the J gene TRBJ2-7, with D possibly TRBD2 on 6 matching bases. The germline CDR1 and CDR2 sequences are SGHVS and FNYEAQ. The CDR3 runs 14 residues. Trimming took off 1 base at V and 2 bases at J, with 9 bases between the two ends. The CDR3 bases are TGTGCCAGCAGCTTAGGGGGGAGGACCTACGAGCAGTACTTC. Residues: CASSLGGRTYEQYF.

About this clonotype itself: The junction differs from germline at one of its ends, possibly a read error. This chain joins TRBV3-1 and TRBJ2-7; D remains unclear. CDR1 is LGHDT and CDR2 is YNNKEL in the germline V gene (reference sequence). The CDR3 runs to 15 residues. In DNA, the CDR3 is TGCGCCAGCAGCCAAGCTCACGGGTCCTCCTACGAGCTGTACTTC. Residues: CASSQAHGSSYELYF.

The chain carries TRBV19 and TRBJ2-5; TRBD1 matches 7 bases. CDR3 length: 14 amino acids. Germline V lookup: CDR1 LNHDA, CDR2 SQIVND (reference sequence). V shed 7 bases and J 4 bases; nucleotides not matched to a gene: 9. The CDR3 coding sequence is TGTGCCAGTACCTCGACAGGGCGCATAGAGACCCAGTACTTC. As protein: CASTSTGRIETQYF.

V usage is TRBV19 and J usage is TRBJ1-5; 7 bases fit TRBD1. V shed 7 bases, J shed 4 bases, and the junction held 10 bases outside the gene matches. Germline CDR1 LNHDA, CDR2 SQIVND (reference sequence). The CDR3 length is 15 residues. The DNA of the CDR3 is TGTGCCAGTAAATCAGCCGGGACAGCGAATCAGCCCCAGCATTTT. The encoded protein is CASKSAGTANQPQHF.

The chain has TRBV7-3 and TRBJ2-6; D gene uncertain. The CDR3 has 14 amino acids. Looked up from germline, CDR1 is SGHTA and CDR2 is FQGTGA. V was clipped by 7 bases and J by 1 base, with 8 bases between them. The CDR3 DNA is TGTGCCAGCACCCGACGGTCTGGGGCCAACGTCCTGACTTTC. This gives the protein CASTRRSGANVLTF.

The chain combines TRBV20-1 with TRBJ1-6; 8 bases fit TRBD1. The trim removed 3 bases at V and 7 bases at J, leaving 2 bases unmatched. The germline gives CDR1 DFQATT, CDR2 SNEGSKA (reference sequence). This CDR3 has 13 residues. The CDR3 nucleotides are TGCAGTGCTAGTCCAGGGGGCAATTCACCCCTCCACTTT. Its protein is CSASPGGNSPLHF.

V usage is TRBV19 and J usage is TRBJ1-5; D ambiguous. Germline CDR1 and CDR2: LNHDA and SQIVND (reference sequence). This CDR3 spans 12 amino acids. The ends were cut back, 3 bases at V and 7 bases at J, with 7 bases in the middle. In DNA, the CDR3 is TGTGCCAGTAGTATCGTGGGGCAGCCCCAGCATTTT. It is translated as CASSIVGQPQHF.

The chain uses TRBV10-2 and TRBJ1-1; maybe TRBD1 (6 bases). Trimming removed 4 bases from V and 1 base from J, with 10 bases in between. The CDR3 extends over 14 amino acids. Germline values: CDR1 WSHSY, CDR2 SAAADI. The DNA of the CDR3 is TGCGCCAGCAGTGGGGGGACACAGAACACTGAAGCTTTCTTT. Encoded protein: CASSGGTQNTEAFF.

The chain recombines TRBV11-2 with TRBJ2-5; 9 positions agree with TRBD1. There are 17 residues in the CDR3. Germline CDR1 is SGHAT and CDR2 is FQNNGV. The V and J ends lost 1 base and 4 bases, in that order; junction bases with no gene match: 10. The DNA of the CDR3 is TGTGCCAGCAGCTTAGGGTTGACAGGGGGTTCGACAGAGACCCAGTACTTC. This codes for CASSLGLTGGSTETQYF.

V usage is TRBV7-3 and J usage is TRBJ1-1; D may be TRBD1 (5 bases). Trimming removed 6 bases from V and 0 bases from J, with 14 bases in between. The CDR3 length is 15 residues. Germline CDR1 is SGHTA and CDR2 is FQGTGA. The CDR3 nucleotides read TGTGCCAGCAGTAAAGAGCCAGGGATGAACACTGAAGCTTTCTTT. Its protein is CASSKEPGMNTEAFF.

This chain connects TRBV7-9 to TRBJ2-7, with 11 bases aligning to TRBD2. Trimming removed 2 bases from V and 7 bases from J; junction bases left unmatched: 7. CDR3 length: 15 amino acids. Per germline, CDR1 SEHNR and CDR2 FQNEAQ (reference sequence). The CDR3 bases are TGTGCCAGCAGCTTAAACTCGCTAGCGGGGGGTGAGCAGTACGTC. Translation: CASSLNSLAGGEQYV.

As for this clonotype: In this CDR3 the conserved last residue, phenylalanine or tryptophan, is missing, so a read error is likely. The chain links TRBV16 to TRBJ2-5; D uncertain. Germline V CDR1 and CDR2: KGHSY, FQNENV. The CDR3 has 12 residues. The CDR3 DNA reads TGTGCCAGCAACCAACCGGCCGAGACCCAGTACTCC. Encoded protein: CASNQPAETQYS.

The chain joins TRBV7-2 to TRBJ2-7; 8 nucleotides align to TRBD1. Germline CDR1 reads SGHTA; CDR2 reads FQGNSA. This CDR3 region has 12 residues. V shed 10 bases and J 4 bases; nucleotides not matched to a gene: 6. In DNA, the CDR3 is TGTGCCACCGCGGACAGGGTATACGAGCAGTACTTC. Amino acids: CATADRVYEQYF.

This rearrangement joins TRBV10-3 to TRBJ1-1; 7 positions agree with TRBD1. CDR3 length: 14 amino acids. Germline values: CDR1 ENHRY, CDR2 SYGVKD. V was clipped by 11 bases and J by 0 bases; unmatched bases: 9. The CDR3 DNA follows: TGTGCCGCCAGGACAGGACCCATGAACACTGAAGCTTTCTTT. Its protein product is CAARTGPMNTEAFF.

This clonotype was counted only a few times. The chain has TRBV20-1 and TRBJ1-1; D call uncertain. Trimming removed 4 bases at V and 4 bases at J, with 16 bases between. From germline, CDR1 is DFQATT and CDR2 SNEGSKA (reference sequence). The CDR3 spans 14 residues. DNA of the CDR3: TGCAGTGCTACAGGACCCTTGGCTAGCACTGAAGCTTTCTTT. Translating it yields CSATGPLASTEAFF.

V and J are TRBV9 and TRBJ1-2, with 7 bases fitting TRBD1. The CDR3 has 14 amino acids. V trimming: 1 base; J trimming: 2 bases; junction bases outside the gene matches: 2. Germline V gene lookup returns CDR1 SGDLS and CDR2 YYNGEE. CDR3 amino acids: CASSVSGGNYGYTF. The CDR3 DNA is TGTGCCAGCAGCGTATCAGGGGGAAACTATGGCTACACCTTC.

This clonotype was seen at least ten times. The chain employs TRBV28 and TRBJ1-6; D is ambiguous. Germline V CDR1 and CDR2: MDHEN, SYDVKM. The CDR3 covers 14 residues. The germline V and J ends were trimmed by 1 base and 9 bases, with 10 bases remaining between them. CDR3: CASSLSPHRSPLHF. The CDR3 DNA reads TGTGCCAGCAGTTTATCGCCACATCGTTCACCCCTCCACTTT.

The V and J genes are TRBV19 and TRBJ1-5; D gene ambiguous. Germline CDR1 LNHDA, CDR2 SQIVND (reference sequence). V lost 4 bases and J 4 bases, leaving 8 bases between the germline ends. The CDR3 totals 13 residues. CDR3 DNA: TGTGCCAGTAGTACAACTGGAAATCAGCCCCAGCATTTT. Translation gives CASSTTGNQPQHF. The complete variable domain, with remaining parts taken from reference TRBV19 and TRBJ1-5, reads DGGITQSPKYLFRKEGQNVTLSCEQNLNHDAMYWYRQDPGQGLRLIYYSQIVNDFQKGDIAEGYSVSREKKESFPLTVTSAQKNPTAFYLCASSTTGNQPQHFGDGTRLSIL.

The chain joins TRBV4-2 to TRBJ2-7; 9 positions match TRBD1. V lost 4 bases, J lost 4 bases, and 5 bases stayed unmatched. Per germline, CDR1 LGHNA and CDR2 YNFKEQ. The CDR3 covers 14 residues. The CDR3 region is CASSRSGQGYEQYF. As DNA, the CDR3 is TGTGCCAGCAGCCGATCGGGACAGGGTTACGAGCAGTACTTC.

The rearrangement links TRBV25-1 to TRBJ2-7; TRBD2 matches 10 bases. From germline, CDR1 is MGHDK and CDR2 SYGVNS. V was pared by 10 bases and J by 3 bases, with 6 bases of the junction left unmatched. The CDR3 is 13 residues long. The CDR3 DNA is TGTGCCATCAGCGGGGGGGATCTCTACGAGCAGTACTTC. The encoded protein is CAISGGDLYEQYF.

This clonotype occurred once. The chain joins TRBV10-3 to TRBJ2-3, with TRBD2 matching over 8 bases. Trimming cost V 3 bases and J 2 bases; bases outside gene matches: 4. The germline CDR1 and CDR2 sequences are ENHRY and SYGVKD. The CDR3 is made up of 15 amino acids. CDR3: CAISEERGSTDTQYF. The CDR3 nucleotides read TGTGCCATCAGTGAAGAGCGGGGGTCCACAGATACGCAGTATTTT.

The chain carries TRBV29-1 and TRBJ1-1; 8 bases are shared with TRBD1. The germline V gene encodes CDR1 SQVTM and CDR2 ANQGSEA. After removal of 1 base from V and 4 bases from J, the junction contained 5 bases not matched to a gene. The CDR3 length is 14 residues. CDR3 sequence reads: CSVEAQGAGTEAFF. DNA for the CDR3: TGCAGCGTTGAAGCCCAGGGGGCAGGCACTGAAGCTTTCTTT.

This clonotype was seen ten or more times. The chain is built from TRBV13 and TRBJ2-5, with D possibly being TRBD1 (6 bases). V gave up 4 bases and J gave up 7 bases, with 13 bases separating them. Germline V gene lookup returns CDR1 PRHDT and CDR2 FYEKMQ (reference sequence). The CDR3 covers 13 residues. The chain's CDR3 is CASSSSGVGTQYF. CDR3 nucleotide sequence: TGTGCCAGCAGCTCCTCAGGGGTAGGGACCCAGTACTTC.

The chain links TRBV25-1 to TRBJ2-3; 9 bases match TRBD2. The CDR3 runs to 16 residues. Germline values: CDR1 MGHDK, CDR2 SYGVNS. Unmatched junction bases numbered 9, after V lost 4 bases and J lost 4 bases. The DNA of the CDR3 is TGTGCCAGCAGTGCCCTAGCGGGACCAGTGGCAGATACGCAGTATTTT. Translated: CASSALAGPVADTQYF. The full variable domain, rest sourced from reference TRBV25-1 and TRBJ2-3, is EADIYQTPRYLVIGTGKKITLECSQTMGHDKMYWYQQDPGMELHLIHYSYGVNSTEKGDLSSESTVSRIRTEHFPLTLESARPSHTSQYLCASSALAGPVADTQYFGPGTRLTVL.

V and J are TRBV7-9 and TRBJ1-2; maybe TRBD1 (6 bases). The CDR3 spans 11 residues. Trimming cost V 4 bases and J 8 bases, with 8 bases left between them. Looked up from germline, CDR1 is SEHNR and CDR2 is FQNEAQ (reference sequence). The CDR3 protein is CASSSDRGYTF. CDR3 sequence (DNA): TGTGCCAGCAGCTCCGACAGGGGCTACACCTTC.